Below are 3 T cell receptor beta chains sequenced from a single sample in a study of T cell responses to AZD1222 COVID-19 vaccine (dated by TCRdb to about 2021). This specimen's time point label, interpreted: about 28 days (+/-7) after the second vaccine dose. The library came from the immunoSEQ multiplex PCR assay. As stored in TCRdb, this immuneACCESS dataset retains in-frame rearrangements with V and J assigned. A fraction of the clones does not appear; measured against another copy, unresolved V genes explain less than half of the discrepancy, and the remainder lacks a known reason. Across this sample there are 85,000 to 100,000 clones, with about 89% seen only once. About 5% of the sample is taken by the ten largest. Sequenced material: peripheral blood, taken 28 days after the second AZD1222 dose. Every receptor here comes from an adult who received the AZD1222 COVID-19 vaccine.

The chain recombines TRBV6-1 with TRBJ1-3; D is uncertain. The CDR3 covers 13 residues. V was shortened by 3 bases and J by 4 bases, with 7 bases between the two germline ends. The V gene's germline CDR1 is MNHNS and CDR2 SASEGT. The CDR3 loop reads CASSEGEGNTIYF. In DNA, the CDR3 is TGTGCCAGCAGTGAGGGTGAAGGAAACACCATATATTTT.

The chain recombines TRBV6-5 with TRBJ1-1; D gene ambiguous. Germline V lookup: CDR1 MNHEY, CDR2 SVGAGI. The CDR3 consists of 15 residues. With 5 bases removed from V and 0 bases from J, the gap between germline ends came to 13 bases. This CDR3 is CASSPVGGMNTEAFF. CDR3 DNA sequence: TGTGCCAGCAGTCCGGTCGGCGGAATGAACACTGAAGCTTTCTTT.

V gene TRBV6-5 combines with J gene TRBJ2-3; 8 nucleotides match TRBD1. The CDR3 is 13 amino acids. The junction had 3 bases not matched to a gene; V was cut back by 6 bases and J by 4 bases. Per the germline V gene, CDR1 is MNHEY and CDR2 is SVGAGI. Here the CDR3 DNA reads TGTGCCAGCAGGAAGACAGGGGCAGATACGCAGTATTTT. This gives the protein CASRKTGADTQYF.